This T cell receptor beta chain was found in a study of CD8+ T cells in alopecia areata. Germline-derived CDR1 and CDR2 are DFQATT and SNEGSKA (reference sequence). Trimming pared 3 bases from V and 8 bases from J, leaving 4 bases between. The CDR3 is 10 residues long. Reverse transcribed after extraction, RNA yielded cDNA as the sequencing template. Clones were sequenced by immunoSEQ multiplex PCR, and TCRdb holds only the in-frame ones, with some missing. The repertoire holds nearly 200,000 clones, with about three fifths as singletons. Specified treatment: oral pan-JAK inhibitor, 5-10 mg twice daily.

Sequenced material: CD4+ T cells sorted from blood, taken at week 24, from a patient treated with tofacitinib. The chain combines TRBV20-1 with TRBJ1-4; D gene unclear. The sequence was obtained from a human donor with alopecia areata. The CDR3 loop is CSASMEKLFF. CDR3 bases: TGCAGTGCTAGTATGGAAAAACTGTTTTTT.